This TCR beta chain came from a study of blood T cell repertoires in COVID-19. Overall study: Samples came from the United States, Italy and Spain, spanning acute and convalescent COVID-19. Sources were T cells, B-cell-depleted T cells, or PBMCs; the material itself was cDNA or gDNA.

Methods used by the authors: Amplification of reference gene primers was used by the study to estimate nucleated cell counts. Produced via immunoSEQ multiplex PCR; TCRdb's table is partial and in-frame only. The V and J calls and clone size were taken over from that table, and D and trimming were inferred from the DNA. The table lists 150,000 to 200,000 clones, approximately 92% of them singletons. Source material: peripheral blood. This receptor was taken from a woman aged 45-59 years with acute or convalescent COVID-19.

The CDR3 region is CASSDSPRVGFSGNTIYF. CDR3 in DNA: TGTGCCAGCAGCGACTCGCCGCGGGTGGGATTTTCTGGAAACACCATATATTTT. J is TRBJ1-3 and V is TRBV16, with no clear D. V lost 5 bases, J lost 1 base, and 21 bases lay in between. CDR3 length: 18 amino acids. Germline lookup yields CDR1 KGHSY and CDR2 FQNENV.